The 19 T cell receptor beta chains reported below all come from one sample, sequenced in a study of CXCR3 chemokines and chemotherapy response in bladder cancer. TCRdb independently ran MiXCR on the PCR reads; one entry per CDR3 protein. This sample has 1,600 or so distinct CDR3 sequences, with 21% found just once. Sample collection occurred from a patient whose treatment included neoadjuvant chemotherapy. The source is a human donor with bladder cancer that did not respond to neoadjuvant chemotherapy.

Judged by abundance, this clonotype is large (0.1 to 1%). The chain links TRBV7-2 to TRBJ1-6, with a tentative D call TRBD1 (6 bases). The V gene lost 4 bases and the J gene lost 7 bases, with 17 bases spanning the gap. Germline lookup yields CDR1 SGHTA and CDR2 FQGNSA. This CDR3 is built from 16 residues. CDR3 coding DNA: TGTGCCAGCAGCTCACAGGGAAAAAGACTCAATTCACCCCTCCACTTT. Translated: CASSSQGKRLNSPLHF.

By its share, this clonotype is medium-sized. The V gene is TRBV6-5, the J gene TRBJ1-5; no clear D. Trimming removed 8 bases at V and 4 bases at J, with 9 bases between. Germline V gene sequence: CDR1 MNHEY, CDR2 SVGAGI. This CDR3 comprises 12 residues. The CDR3 loop reads CASSTGNQPQHF. CDR3 in DNA: TGTGCCAGCTCCACGGGTAATCAGCCCCAGCATTTT.

By share, this clonotype counts as medium-sized. This chain links TRBV30 with TRBJ2-5, with 11 positions matching TRBD2. The germline V gene has CDR1 GTSNPN and CDR2 SVGIG (reference sequence). The length of the CDR3 is 17 residues. Germline trimming cut 1 base from V and 3 bases from J; bases unmatched to any gene: 10. The CDR3 spells CAWSALAGGLGKETQYF. The CDR3 region has the DNA TGTGCCTGGAGTGCCTTAGCGGGGGGGCTAGGAAAAGAGACCCAGTACTTC.

This clonotype has ten or more counts. The chain recombines TRBV30 with TRBJ2-7, with D maybe TRBD1 (6 bases). Trimming removed 0 bases at V and 0 bases at J, with 12 bases between. The CDR3 length is 15 residues. In germline, CDR1 is GTSNPN, CDR2 SVGIG (reference sequence). CDR3 nucleotides: TGTGCCTGGAGTGTAGAACAGGGACCCTCCTACGAGCAGTACTTC. This encodes CAWSVEQGPSYEQYF. The variable domain in full, with the rest retrieved from reference TRBV30 and TRBJ2-7, is SQTIHQWPATLVQPVGSPLSLECTVEGTSNPNLYWYRQAAGRGLQLLFYSVGIGQISSEVPQNLSASRPQDRQFILSSKKLLLSDSGFYLCAWSVEQGPSYEQYFGPGTRLTVT.

Within the sample, this clonotype is medium-sized. This chain connects TRBV18 to TRBJ1-5, with 9 bases that match TRBD1. After removal of 5 bases from V and 0 bases from J, the junction contained 8 bases not matched to a gene. The germline gives CDR1 KGHSH, CDR2 LQKENI. The CDR3 covers 17 residues. The CDR3 sequence: CASSSDRGTISNQPQHF. The CDR3 DNA is TGTGCCAGCTCATCCGACAGGGGGACCATTAGCAATCAGCCCCAGCATTTT.

There are many counts of this clonotype. The genes are TRBV27 and TRBJ1-5; D is perhaps TRBD1 (5 bases). Germline assignment: CDR1 MNHEY and CDR2 SMNVEV (reference sequence). CDR3 size: 15 residues. V was trimmed by 4 bases and J by 3 bases, leaving 13 bases between them. CDR3 residues: CASSYGGGTNQPQHF. The CDR3 region has the DNA TGTGCCAGCAGTTATGGGGGAGGCACCAATCAGCCCCAGCATTTT.

By sample fraction, this clonotype is medium-sized (0.01 to 0.1%). The rearrangement joins TRBV12-5 to TRBJ2-1, with 8 nucleotides matching TRBD1. The CDR3 is 14 amino acids. From germline, CDR1 is LGHNT and CDR2 FRNRAP. After removal of 7 bases from V and 2 bases from J, the junction contained 4 bases not matched to a gene. DNA of the CDR3: TGTGCTAGTGCCCCGGGACAGGCCTACAATGAGCAGTTCTTC. Translation gives CASAPGQAYNEQFF. The whole variable domain, filled in from reference TRBV12-5 and TRBJ2-1, reads DARVTQTPRHKVTEMGQEVTMRCQPILGHNTVFWYRQTMMQGLELLAYFRNRAPLDDSGMPKDRFSAEMPDATLATLKIQPSEPRDSAVYFCASAPGQAYNEQFFGPGTRLTVL.

By share, this clonotype ranks as medium-sized. This rearrangement joins TRBV12-3 or TRBV12-4 to TRBJ1-1; no clear D gene. V lost 6 bases to trimming and J lost 1 base, with 9 bases between them. The CDR3 is 13 amino acids. This chain's CDR3 is CASSERRNTEAFF. CDR3 nucleotides: TGTGCCAGCAGCGAACGTCGGAACACTGAAGCTTTCTTT.

With regard to this clonotype: This likely reflects a read error, since a far larger clone is one base away. This chain connects TRBV10-3 to TRBJ2-5; 8 bases are a match to TRBD2. Looked up from germline, CDR1 is ENHRY and CDR2 is SYGVKD. The CDR3 runs to 18 residues. J gave up 5 bases and V 3 bases, and 17 bases lay outside the gene matches. The CDR3 sequence is CAISEALRVAGMVETQYF. In DNA, the CDR3 is TGTGCCATCAGTGAAGCGCTCAGGGTAGCGGGGATGGTGGAGACCCAGTACTTC.

By frequency in the sample, this clonotype is medium-sized (0.01 to 0.1%). This rearrangement joins TRBV28 to TRBJ2-2, with a tentative D call TRBD2 (7 bases). CDR1 is MDHEN and CDR2 is SYDVKM in the germline V gene. The CDR3 consists of 16 residues. V lost 5 bases and J 4 bases, leaving 17 bases between the germline ends. The CDR3 DNA follows: TGTGCCAGCAGTCCGGAGGGGGGGTTGAGCACCGGGGAGCTGTTTTTT. Residues: CASSPEGGLSTGELFF.

This chain uses TRBV4-1 with TRBJ2-3, with D perhaps being TRBD1 or TRBD2 (5 bases each). This CDR3 spans 16 amino acids. The germline V and J ends were trimmed by 3 bases and 3 bases, with 16 bases remaining between them. Germline lookup yields CDR1 MGHRA and CDR2 YSYEKL. Here the CDR3 DNA reads TGCGCCAGCAGCCACCTCCAGGGTCGAGGGACAGATACGCAGTATTTT. It is translated as CASSHLQGRGTDTQYF.

This clonotype came up a few times. The chain carries TRBV4-1 and TRBJ2-7; D is undetermined. V dropped 0 bases and J dropped 0 bases, with 6 bases sitting between them. CDR1 and CDR2 from the germline V gene are MGHRA and YSYEKL. The length of the CDR3 is 14 residues. CDR3 coding DNA: TGCGCCAGCAGCCAAGACAGGAGCTCCTACGAGCAGTACTTC. It encodes CASSQDRSSYEQYF.

This clonotype is medium-sized by share. CDR3 loop: CASSRDGTTNEKLFF. The CDR3 DNA is TGTGCCAGCAGTCGGGACGGTACAACTAATGAAAAACTGTTTTTT. The rearrangement links TRBV6-5 to TRBJ1-4, with a weak D call TRBD1 (5 bases). Per germline, CDR1 MNHEY and CDR2 SVGAGI. The CDR3 extends over 15 amino acids. V was pared by 5 bases and J by 0 bases, with 10 bases between.

The rearrangement joins TRBV6-1 to TRBJ2-5, with TRBD2 matching over 9 bases. Germline V CDR1 and CDR2: MNHNS, SASEGT. The V and J ends lost 2 bases and 5 bases, in that order; junction bases with no gene match: 9. The CDR3 sequence is 16 residues long. The CDR3 reads CASSERSSGGTETQYF. The CDR3 nucleotides are TGTGCCAGCAGTGAACGTTCCAGCGGGGGGACGGAGACCCAGTACTTC.

At least ten counts were recorded for this clonotype. The chain couples TRBV28 to TRBJ2-1; D possibly corresponds to TRBD2 (5 bases). The CDR3 consists of 13 residues. The ends were cut back, 5 bases at V and 5 bases at J, with 10 bases in the middle. CDR1 and CDR2 (germline): MDHEN, SYDVKM. The CDR3 nucleotides read TGTGCCAGCAGTCCAGGACTGGACAATGAGCAGTTCTTC. Its protein product is CASSPGLDNEQFF.

By share, this clonotype counts as medium-sized (0.01 to 0.1%). This chain uses TRBV7-2 with TRBJ1-2; 8 positions agree with TRBD1. The J segment lost 7 bases and the V segment lost 5 bases, leaving 12 bases of the junction unmatched. The CDR3 consists of 15 residues. CDR1 SGHTA and CDR2 FQGNSA come from the germline V gene. CDR3 sequence reads: CASSAFLGQGRGYTF. Here the CDR3 DNA reads TGTGCCAGCAGCGCATTTTTAGGACAGGGACGTGGCTACACCTTC. The whole variable domain, remainder taken from reference TRBV7-2 and TRBJ1-2, is GAGVSQSPSNKVTEKGKDVELRCDPISGHTALYWYRQSLGQGLEFLIYFQGNSAPDKSGLPSDRFSAERTGGSVSTLTIQRTQQEDSAVYLCASSAFLGQGRGYTFGSGTRLTVV.

This clonotype was detected only a few times. The chain links TRBV4-3 to TRBJ1-2; 7 nucleotides agree with TRBD1. The V segment lost 0 bases and the J segment 4 bases; nucleotides outside the gene matches: 5. This CDR3 comprises 15 residues. Germline CDR1 reads LGHNA; CDR2 reads YSLEER. Written as DNA, the CDR3 is TGCGCCAGCAGCCAAGAAGGGGGCGGGGGCTATGGCTACACCTTC. Translation gives CASSQEGGGGYGYTF.

V is TRBV20-1 and J is TRBJ1-6; tentative D call: TRBD1 (5 bases). Trimming left V 0 bases short and J 8 bases short, with 11 bases between. The CDR3 has 14 amino acids. CDR1 is DFQATT and CDR2 is SNEGSKA in the germline V gene (reference sequence). The CDR3, as DNA: TGCAGTGCTAGAGATCGCCAGGGATATTCACCCCTCCACTTT. This codes for CSARDRQGYSPLHF.

The chain joins TRBV14 to TRBJ2-2, with a weak D call TRBD1 (6 bases). Germline assignment: CDR1 SGHDN and CDR2 FVKESK. This CDR3 has 16 residues. Trimming left V 3 bases short and J 1 base short, with 12 bases between. The CDR3 protein is CASSHPRGRNTGELFF. For the CDR3, the DNA is TGTGCCAGCAGCCACCCCAGGGGACGGAACACCGGGGAGCTGTTTTTT. The full variable domain, with the rest looked up from reference TRBV14 and TRBJ2-2, is EAGVTQFPSHSVIEKGQTVTLRCDPISGHDNLYWYRRVMGKEIKFLLHFVKESKQDESGMPNNRFLAERTGGTYSTLKVQPAELEDSGVYFCASSHPRGRNTGELFFGEGSRLTVL.